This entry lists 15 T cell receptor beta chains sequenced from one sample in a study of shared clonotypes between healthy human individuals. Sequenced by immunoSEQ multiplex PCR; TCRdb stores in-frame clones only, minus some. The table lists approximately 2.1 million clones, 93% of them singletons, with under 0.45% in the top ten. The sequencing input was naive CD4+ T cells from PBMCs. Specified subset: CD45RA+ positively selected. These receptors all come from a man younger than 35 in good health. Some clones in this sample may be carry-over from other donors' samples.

The DNA of the CDR3 is TGTGCCAGCAGCCAAGCTGGCGCGAGCGAGTTGGAGCAGTTCTTC. Amino acids: CASSQAGASELEQFF. This rearrangement joins TRBV4-2 to TRBJ2-1; D is unclear. Germline CDR1 reads LGHNA; CDR2 reads YNFKEQ. V was trimmed by 1 base and J by 10 bases, leaving 17 bases between them. The CDR3 extends over 15 amino acids.

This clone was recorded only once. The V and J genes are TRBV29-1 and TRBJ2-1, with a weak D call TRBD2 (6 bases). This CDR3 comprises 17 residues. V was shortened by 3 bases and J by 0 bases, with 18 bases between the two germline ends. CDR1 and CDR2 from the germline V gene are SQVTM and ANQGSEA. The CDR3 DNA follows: TGCAGCGTTGAGTCCGGGCGGGAAACCTTCTCCTACAATGAGCAGTTCTTC. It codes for CSVESGRETFSYNEQFF.

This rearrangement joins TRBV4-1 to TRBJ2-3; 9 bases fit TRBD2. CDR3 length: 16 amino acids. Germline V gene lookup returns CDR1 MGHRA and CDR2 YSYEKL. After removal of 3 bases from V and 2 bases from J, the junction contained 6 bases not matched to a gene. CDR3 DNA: TGCGCCAGCAGCCAGTTACTAGCGGGCTTCACAGATACGCAGTATTTT. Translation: CASSQLLAGFTDTQYF.

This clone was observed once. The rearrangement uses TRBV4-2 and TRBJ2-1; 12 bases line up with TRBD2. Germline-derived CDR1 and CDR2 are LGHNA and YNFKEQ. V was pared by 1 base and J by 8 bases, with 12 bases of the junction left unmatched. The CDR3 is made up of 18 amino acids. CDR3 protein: CASSQVSQSGLAGYEQFF. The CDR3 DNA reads TGTGCCAGCAGCCAAGTATCCCAATCAGGACTAGCGGGATATGAGCAGTTCTTC.

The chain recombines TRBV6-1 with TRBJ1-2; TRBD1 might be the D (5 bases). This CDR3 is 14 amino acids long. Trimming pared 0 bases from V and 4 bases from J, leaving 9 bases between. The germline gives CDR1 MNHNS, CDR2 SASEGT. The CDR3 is CASSEALDSYGYTF. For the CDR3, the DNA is TGTGCCAGCAGTGAAGCGTTAGACAGCTATGGCTACACCTTC.

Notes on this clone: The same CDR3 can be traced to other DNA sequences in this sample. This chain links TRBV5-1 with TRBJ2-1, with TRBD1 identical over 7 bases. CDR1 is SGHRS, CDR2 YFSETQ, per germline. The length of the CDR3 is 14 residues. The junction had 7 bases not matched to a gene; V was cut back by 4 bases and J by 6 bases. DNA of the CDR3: TGCGCCAGCAGCCTGGGGGCAGGGGGCAATGAGCAGTTCTTC. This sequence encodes CASSLGAGGNEQFF. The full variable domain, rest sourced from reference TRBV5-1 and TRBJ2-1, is KAGVTQTPRYLIKTRGQQVTLSCSPISGHRSVSWYQQTPGQGLQFLFEYFSETQRNKGNFPGRFSGRQFSNSRSEMNVSTLELGDSALYLCASSLGAGGNEQFFGPGTRLTVL.

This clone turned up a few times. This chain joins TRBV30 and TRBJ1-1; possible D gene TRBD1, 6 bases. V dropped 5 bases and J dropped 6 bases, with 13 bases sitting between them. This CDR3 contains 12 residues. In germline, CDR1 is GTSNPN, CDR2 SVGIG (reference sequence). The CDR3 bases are TGTGCCTGGTCGGGGGGCCCCCCTGAAGCTTTCTTT. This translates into CAWSGGPPEAFF. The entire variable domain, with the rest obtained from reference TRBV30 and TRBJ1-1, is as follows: SQTIHQWPATLVQPVGSPLSLECTVEGTSNPNLYWYRQAAGRGLQLLFYSVGIGQISSEVPQNLSASRPQDRQFILSSKKLLLSDSGFYLCAWSGGPPEAFFGQGTRLTVV.

The CDR3 sequence: CASTRTSGIYEQYF. The CDR3 region has the DNA TGTGCCAGCACCAGGACTAGCGGGATCTACGAGCAGTACTTC. The chain recombines TRBV28 with TRBJ2-7, with 12 positions matching TRBD2. This CDR3 comprises 14 residues. Losses at the gene ends were 7 bases for V and 3 bases for J; bases not matched to a gene: 4. CDR1 is MDHEN and CDR2 is SYDVKM in the germline V gene.

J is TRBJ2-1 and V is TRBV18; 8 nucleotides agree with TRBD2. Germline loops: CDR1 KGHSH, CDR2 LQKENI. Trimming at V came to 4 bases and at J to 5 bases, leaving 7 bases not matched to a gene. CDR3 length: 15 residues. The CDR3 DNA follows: TGTGCCAGCTCACGCCGGGAGGGCCTCCACAATGAGCAGTTCTTC. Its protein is CASSRREGLHNEQFF.

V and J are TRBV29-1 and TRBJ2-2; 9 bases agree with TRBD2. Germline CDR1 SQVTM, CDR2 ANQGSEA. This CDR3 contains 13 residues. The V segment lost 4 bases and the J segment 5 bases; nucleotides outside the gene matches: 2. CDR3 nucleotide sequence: TGCAGCGTTGGTAGCGGGGGAACCGGGGAGCTGTTTTTT. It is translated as CSVGSGGTGELFF.

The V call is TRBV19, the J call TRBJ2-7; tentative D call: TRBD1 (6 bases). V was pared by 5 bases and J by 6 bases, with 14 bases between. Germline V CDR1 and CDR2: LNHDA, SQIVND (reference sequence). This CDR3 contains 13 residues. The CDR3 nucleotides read TGTGCCAGTAGTGTCGACAGGTCGGGCGAGCAGTACTTC. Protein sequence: CASSVDRSGEQYF.

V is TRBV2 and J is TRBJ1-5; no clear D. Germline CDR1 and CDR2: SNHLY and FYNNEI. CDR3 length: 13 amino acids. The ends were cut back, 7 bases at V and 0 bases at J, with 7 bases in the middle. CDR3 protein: CASIPDSNQPQHF. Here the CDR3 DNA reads TGTGCCAGCATCCCAGATAGCAATCAGCCCCAGCATTTT.

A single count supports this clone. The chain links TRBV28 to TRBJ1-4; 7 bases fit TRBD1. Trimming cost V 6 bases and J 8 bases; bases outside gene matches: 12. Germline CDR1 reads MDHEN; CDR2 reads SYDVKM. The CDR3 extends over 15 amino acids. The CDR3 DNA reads TGTGCCAGCAGCACCCACAGGGGCCTAGGCGAAAAACTGTTTTTT. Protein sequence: CASSTHRGLGEKLFF.

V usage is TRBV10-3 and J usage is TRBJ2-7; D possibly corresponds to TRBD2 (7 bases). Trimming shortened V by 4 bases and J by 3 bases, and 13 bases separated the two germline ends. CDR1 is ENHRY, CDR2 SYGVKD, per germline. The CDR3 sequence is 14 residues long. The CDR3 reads CAISVRGASYEQYF. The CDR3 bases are TGTGCCATCAGTGTCCGGGGGGCTAGCTACGAGCAGTACTTC.

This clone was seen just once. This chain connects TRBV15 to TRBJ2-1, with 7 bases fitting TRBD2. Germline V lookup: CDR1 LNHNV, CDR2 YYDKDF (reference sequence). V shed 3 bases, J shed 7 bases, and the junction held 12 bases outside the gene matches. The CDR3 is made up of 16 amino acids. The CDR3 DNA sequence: TGTGCCACCAGCAGGGGGTTGGGGACTATGGTTAATGAGCAGTTCTTC. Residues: CATSRGLGTMVNEQFF.